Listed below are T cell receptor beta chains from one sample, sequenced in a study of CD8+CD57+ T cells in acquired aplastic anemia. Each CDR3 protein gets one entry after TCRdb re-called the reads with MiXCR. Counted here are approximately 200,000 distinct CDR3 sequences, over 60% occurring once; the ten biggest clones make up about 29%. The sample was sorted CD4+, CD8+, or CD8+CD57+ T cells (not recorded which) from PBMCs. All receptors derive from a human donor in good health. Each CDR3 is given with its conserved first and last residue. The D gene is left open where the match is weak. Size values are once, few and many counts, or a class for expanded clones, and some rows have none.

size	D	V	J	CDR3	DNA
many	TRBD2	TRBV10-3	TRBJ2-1	CAITGGGGSDNEQFF	TGTGCCATCACGGGTGGTGGCGGGAGTGATAATGAGCAGTTCTTC
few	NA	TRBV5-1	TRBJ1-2	CASSEVGYGYTF	TGCGCCAGCAGCGAGGTCGGCTATGGCTACACCTTC
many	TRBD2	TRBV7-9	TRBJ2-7	CASSTSLAGYSYEQYF	TGTGCCAGCAGCACAAGCCTAGCGGGTTATTCCTACGAGCAGTACTTC
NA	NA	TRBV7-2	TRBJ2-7	CASSLWAGGDEQYF	TGTGCCAGCAGCCTGTGGGCAGGGGGGGACGAGCAGTACTTC
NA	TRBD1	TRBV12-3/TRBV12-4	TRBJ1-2	CASSGTAYSGYTF	TGTGCCAGCAGTGGGACAGCTTACTCTGGCTACACCTTC
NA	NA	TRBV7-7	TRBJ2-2	CASSPGTSGELFF	TGTGCTAGCAGCCCAGGTACCTCCGGGGAGCTGTTTTTT
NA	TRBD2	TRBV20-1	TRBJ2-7	CSARALAGFEQYF	TGCAGTGCTAGGGCACTAGCGGGGTTCGAGCAGTACTTC
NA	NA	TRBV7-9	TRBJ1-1	CASSLGHMGGTVNTEAFF	TGTGCCAGCAGCTTAGGACATATGGGTGGGACGGTGAACACTGAAGCTTTCTTT
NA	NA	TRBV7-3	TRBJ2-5	CASSSGDALSETQYF	TGTGCCAGCAGCTCCGGGGACGCCCTTTCGGAGACCCAATACTTC
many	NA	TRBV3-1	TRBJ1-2	CASSQDLQGWDGYTF	TGTGCCAGCAGCCAAGATCTCCAGGGATGGGATGGCTACACCTTC
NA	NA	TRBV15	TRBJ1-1	CATSRDGNTEAFF	TGTGCCACCAGCAGGGACGGTAACACTGAAGCTTTCTTT
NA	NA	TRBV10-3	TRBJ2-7	CAIRPGLQGEQYF	TGTGCCATCAGGCCGGGACTTCAGGGGGAGCAGTACTTC
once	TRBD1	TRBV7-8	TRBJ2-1	CASSFLPGQGANEQFF	TGTGCCAGCAGCTTCTTACCGGGACAGGGGGCAAATGAGCAGTTCTTC
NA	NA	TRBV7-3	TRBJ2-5	CASSSSPGVTQYF	TGTGCCAGCAGCTCTTCCCCTGGCGTGACCCAGTACTTC
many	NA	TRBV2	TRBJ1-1	CASSHRPGLDTEAFF	TGTGCCAGCAGTCACAGGCCGGGTTTGGACACTGAAGCTTTCTTT
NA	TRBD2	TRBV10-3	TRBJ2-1	CAIRAGGPNEQFF	TGTGCCATCAGGGCGGGGGGGCCCAATGAGCAGTTCTTC
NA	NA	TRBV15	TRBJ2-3	CATSRDRSIYTDTQYF	TGTGCCACCAGCAGAGATCGGTCGATATACACAGATACGCAGTATTTT
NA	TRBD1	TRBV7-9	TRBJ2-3	CASTPGQADTDTQYF	TGTGCCAGCACGCCAGGACAGGCAGACACAGATACGCAGTATTTT
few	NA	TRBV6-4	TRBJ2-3	CAISEQEASSTDTQYF	TGTGCCATCAGTGAGCAGGAAGCCTCTAGCACAGATACGCAGTATTTT
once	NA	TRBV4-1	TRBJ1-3	CASSQGRGNGNTIYF	TGCGCCAGCAGCCAAGGAAGGGGCAATGGAAACACCATATATTTT
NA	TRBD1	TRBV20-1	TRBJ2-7	CSAVRTGAYEQYF	TGCAGTGCCGTAAGGACAGGGGCCTACGAGCAGTACTTC
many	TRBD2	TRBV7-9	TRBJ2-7	CASGGDTYEQYF	TGTGCCAGCGGGGGGGATACCTACGAGCAGTACTTC
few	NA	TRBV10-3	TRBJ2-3	CAISESKGPDTQYF	TGTGCCATCAGTGAGTCGAAGGGACCAGATACGCAGTATTTT
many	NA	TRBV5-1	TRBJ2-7	CASSLAPEGSYEQYF	TGCGCCAGCAGCTTGGCCCCGGAGGGCTCCTACGAGCAGTACTTC
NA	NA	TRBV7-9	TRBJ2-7	CASSKGYEQYF	TGTGCCAGCAGCAAGGGTTACGAGCAGTACTTC
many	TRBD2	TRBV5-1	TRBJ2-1	CASIWGTSGVGGHYNEQFF	TGCGCCAGCATCTGGGGGACTAGCGGGGTGGGGGGCCACTACAATGAGCAGTTCTTC
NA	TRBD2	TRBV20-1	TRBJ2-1	CSARGSTSGRATGEQFF	TGCAGTGCTAGAGGGTCGACTAGCGGGAGGGCCACGGGTGAGCAGTTCTTC
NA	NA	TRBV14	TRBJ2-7	CASRGGPYEQYF	TGTGCCAGCAGGGGCGGTCCCTACGAGCAGTACTTC
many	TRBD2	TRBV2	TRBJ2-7	CASISERGGEQYF	TGTGCCAGCATATCGGAGCGGGGTGGTGAGCAGTACTTC